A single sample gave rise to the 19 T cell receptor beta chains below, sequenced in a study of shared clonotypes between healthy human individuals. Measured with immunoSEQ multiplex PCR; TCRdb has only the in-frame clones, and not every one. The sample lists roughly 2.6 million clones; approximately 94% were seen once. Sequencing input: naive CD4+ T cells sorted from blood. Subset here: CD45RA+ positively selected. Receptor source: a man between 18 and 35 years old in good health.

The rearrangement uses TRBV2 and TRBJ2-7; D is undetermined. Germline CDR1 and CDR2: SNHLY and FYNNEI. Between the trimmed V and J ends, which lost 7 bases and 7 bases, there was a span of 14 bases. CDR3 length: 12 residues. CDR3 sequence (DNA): TGTGCCAGCAAGGTAGGAGCGAGTGAGCAGTACTTC. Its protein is CASKVGASEQYF.

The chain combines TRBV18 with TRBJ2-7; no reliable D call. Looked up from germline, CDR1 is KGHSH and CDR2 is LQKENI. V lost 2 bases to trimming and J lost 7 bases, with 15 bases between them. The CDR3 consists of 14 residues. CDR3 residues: CASSPAKTLGEQYF. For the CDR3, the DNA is TGTGCCAGCTCACCAGCGAAGACGCTTGGGGAGCAGTACTTC.

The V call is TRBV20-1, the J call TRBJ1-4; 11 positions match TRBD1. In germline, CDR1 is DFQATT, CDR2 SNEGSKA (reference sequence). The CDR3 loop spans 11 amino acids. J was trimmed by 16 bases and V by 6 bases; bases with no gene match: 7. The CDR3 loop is CSARGQGVSFF. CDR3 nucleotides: TGCAGTGCCCGGGGACAGGGGGTTTCGTTTTTT.

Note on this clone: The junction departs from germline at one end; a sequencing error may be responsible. Here the CDR3 DNA reads TGTGCCAGCAGCGTAGGATATATGATGTCTAATTCACCCCTCCACTTT. It translates to CASSVGYMMSNSPLHF. The V and J genes are TRBV13 and TRBJ1-6; D unresolved. This CDR3 comprises 16 residues. Germline V lookup: CDR1 PRHDT, CDR2 FYEKMQ (reference sequence).

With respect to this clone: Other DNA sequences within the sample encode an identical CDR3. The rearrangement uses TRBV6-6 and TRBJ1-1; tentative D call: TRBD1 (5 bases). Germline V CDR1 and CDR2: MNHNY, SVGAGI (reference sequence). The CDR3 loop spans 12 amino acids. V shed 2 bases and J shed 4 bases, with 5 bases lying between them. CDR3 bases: TGTGCCAGCAGTTACGGGGGCACTGAAGCTTTCTTT. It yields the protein CASSYGGTEAFF.

CDR3 loop: CASSPSAGGSETQYF. In DNA form, the CDR3 reads TGTGCCAGCAGCCCGTCGGCGGGGGGGTCAGAGACCCAGTACTTC. The genes are TRBV9 and TRBJ2-5, with 9 bases aligning to TRBD2. Germline V gene data show CDR1 as SGDLS and CDR2 as YYNGEE. The CDR3 extends over 15 amino acids. V shed 4 bases and J 4 bases; nucleotides not matched to a gene: 8.

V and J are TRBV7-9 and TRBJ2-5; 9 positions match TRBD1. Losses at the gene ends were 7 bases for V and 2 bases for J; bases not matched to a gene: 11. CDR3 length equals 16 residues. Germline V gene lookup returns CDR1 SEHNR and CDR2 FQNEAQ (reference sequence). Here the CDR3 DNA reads TGTGCCAGCACCTCCCAAGGGGGGACAGGGCAAGAGACCCAGTACTTC. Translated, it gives CASTSQGGTGQETQYF.

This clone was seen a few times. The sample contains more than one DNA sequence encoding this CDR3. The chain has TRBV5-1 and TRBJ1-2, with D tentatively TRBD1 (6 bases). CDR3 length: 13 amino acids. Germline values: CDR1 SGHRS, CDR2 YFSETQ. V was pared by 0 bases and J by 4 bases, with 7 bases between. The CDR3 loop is CASSLEGGYGYTF. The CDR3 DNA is TGCGCCAGCAGCTTGGAAGGGGGCTATGGCTACACCTTC.

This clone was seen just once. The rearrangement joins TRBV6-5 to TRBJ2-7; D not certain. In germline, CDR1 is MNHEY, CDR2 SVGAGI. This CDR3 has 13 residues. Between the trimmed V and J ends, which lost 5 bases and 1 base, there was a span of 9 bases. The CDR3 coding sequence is TGTGCCAGCAGTCCGACAATTTCCTACGAGCAGTACTTC. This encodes CASSPTISYEQYF.

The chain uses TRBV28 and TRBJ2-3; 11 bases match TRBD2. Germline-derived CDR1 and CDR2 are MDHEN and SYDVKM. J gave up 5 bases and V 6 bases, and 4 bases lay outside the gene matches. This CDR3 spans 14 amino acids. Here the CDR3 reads CASRGGLAVDTQYF. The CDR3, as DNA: TGTGCCAGCAGGGGGGGACTAGCGGTAGATACGCAGTATTTT.

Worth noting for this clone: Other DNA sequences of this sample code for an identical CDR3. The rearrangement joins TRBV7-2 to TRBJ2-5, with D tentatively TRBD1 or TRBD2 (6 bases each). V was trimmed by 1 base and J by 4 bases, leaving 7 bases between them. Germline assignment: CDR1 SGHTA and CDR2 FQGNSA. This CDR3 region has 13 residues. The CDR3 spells CASSLEGGETQYF. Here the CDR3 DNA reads TGTGCCAGCAGCTTAGAGGGGGGAGAGACCCAGTACTTC. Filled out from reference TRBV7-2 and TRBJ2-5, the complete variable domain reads GAGVSQSPSNKVTEKGKDVELRCDPISGHTALYWYRQSLGQGLEFLIYFQGNSAPDKSGLPSDRFSAERTGGSVSTLTIQRTQQEDSAVYLCASSLEGGETQYFGPGTRLLVL.

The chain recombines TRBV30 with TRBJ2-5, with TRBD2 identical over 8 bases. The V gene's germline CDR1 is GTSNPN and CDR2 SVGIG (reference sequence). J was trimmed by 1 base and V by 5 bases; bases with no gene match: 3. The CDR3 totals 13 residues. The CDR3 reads CAWGSGAQETQYF. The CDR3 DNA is TGTGCCTGGGGTAGCGGGGCCCAAGAGACCCAGTACTTC.

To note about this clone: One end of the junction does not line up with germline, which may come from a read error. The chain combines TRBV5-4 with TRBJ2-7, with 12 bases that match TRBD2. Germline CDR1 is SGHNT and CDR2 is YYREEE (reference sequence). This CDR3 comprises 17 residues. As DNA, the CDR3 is TGTGCCAGCACCTTGCCTCGACTAGCGGGGGTCTCCTACGAGCAGTACTTC. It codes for CASTLPRLAGVSYEQYF.

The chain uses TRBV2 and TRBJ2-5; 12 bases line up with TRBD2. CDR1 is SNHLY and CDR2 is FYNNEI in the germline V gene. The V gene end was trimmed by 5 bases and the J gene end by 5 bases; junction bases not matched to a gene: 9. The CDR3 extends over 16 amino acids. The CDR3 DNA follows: TGTGCCAGCAGTTTGCTAGCGGGAGGGTCTGGGGAGACCCAGTACTTC. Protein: CASSLLAGGSGETQYF.

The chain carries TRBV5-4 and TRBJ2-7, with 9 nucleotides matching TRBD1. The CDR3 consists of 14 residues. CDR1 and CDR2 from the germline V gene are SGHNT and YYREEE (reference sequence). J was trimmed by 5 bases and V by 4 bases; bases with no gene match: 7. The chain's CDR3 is CASSAGQGRDEQYF. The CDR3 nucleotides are TGTGCCAGCAGCGCCGGACAGGGGCGCGACGAGCAGTACTTC.

In DNA form, the CDR3 reads TGTGCCAGCGGAAAGGGCGTCAACACCGGGGAGCTGTTTTTT. It encodes CASGKGVNTGELFF. The rearrangement uses TRBV2 and TRBJ2-2; no reliable D call. This CDR3 region has 14 residues. Germline-derived CDR1 and CDR2 are SNHLY and FYNNEI. The ends were cut back, 8 bases at V and 2 bases at J, with 12 bases in the middle.

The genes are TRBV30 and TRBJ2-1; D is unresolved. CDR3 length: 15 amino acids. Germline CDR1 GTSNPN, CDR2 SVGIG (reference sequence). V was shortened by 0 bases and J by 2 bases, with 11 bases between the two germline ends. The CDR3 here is CAWSVPPGTYNEQFF. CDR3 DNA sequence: TGTGCCTGGAGTGTACCTCCAGGTACCTACAATGAGCAGTTCTTC.

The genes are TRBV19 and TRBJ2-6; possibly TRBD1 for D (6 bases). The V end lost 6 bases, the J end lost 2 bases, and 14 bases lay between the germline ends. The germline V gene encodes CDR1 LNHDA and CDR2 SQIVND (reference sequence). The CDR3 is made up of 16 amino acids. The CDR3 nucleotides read TGTGCCAGTAGCGCCCTGGGGGCGGCTGGGGCCAACGTCCTGACTTTC. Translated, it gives CASSALGAAGANVLTF.

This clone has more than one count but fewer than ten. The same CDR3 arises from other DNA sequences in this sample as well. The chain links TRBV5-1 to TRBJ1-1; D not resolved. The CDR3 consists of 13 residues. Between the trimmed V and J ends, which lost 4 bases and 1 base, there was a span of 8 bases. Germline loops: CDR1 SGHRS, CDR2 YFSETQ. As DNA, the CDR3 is TGCGCCAGCAGCCCGGACGGGAACACTGAAGCTTTCTTT. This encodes CASSPDGNTEAFF.